Listed below are T cell receptor beta chains from one sample, sequenced in a study of cytomegalovirus exposure and HLA in healthy donors. The protocol was immunoSEQ multiplex PCR, while the TCRdb copy is restricted to in-frame clones and leaves out a portion. The sample table includes 220,000 or so clones. Sequences were obtained from PBMCs. These receptors all stem from a girl aged 2 to 10 in good health and CMV-seropositive. Both conserved end residues are part of each CDR3. D genes are given only for firm matches.

V gene	D gene	J gene	CDR3 length	CDR3 DNA	CDR3 protein
TRBV25-1	TRBD1	TRBJ1-5	16	TGTGCCAGCAGTGGACCCGGGACAGGGGGCAATCAGCCCCAGCATTTT	CASSGPGTGGNQPQHF
TRBV6-5	TRBD1	TRBJ2-3	14	TGTGCCAGCAGCCCTAGGACAGGGAGAGATACGCAGTATTTT	CASSPRTGRDTQYF
TRBV28	TRBD1	TRBJ1-5	15	TGTGCCAGCATGCGCAAGGGGGCTTGGAATCAGCCCCAGCATTTT	CASMRKGAWNQPQHF
TRBV29-1	-	TRBJ1-2	13	TGCAGCGTCAACCGGGACAAGGCACGAGGCTACACCTTC	CSVNRDKARGYTF
TRBV28	-	TRBJ2-6	18	TGTGCCAGCAGTTCTCGTCTCCCTGAACACTCTGGGGCCAACGTCCTGACTTTC	CASSSRLPEHSGANVLTF
TRBV27	-	TRBJ2-6	15	TGTGCCAGCAGTTTAATCAGGGCTGGGGCCAACGTCCTGACTTTC	CASSLIRAGANVLTF
TRBV28	TRBD1	TRBJ2-1	13	TGTGCCAGCAAAATACAGGGGGACAATGAGCAGTTCTTC	CASKIQGDNEQFF
TRBV5-4	-	TRBJ1-2	18	TGTGCCAGCAGCGGACGCGGGACGGCGGCGAATGAAAACTATGGCTACACCTTC	CASSGRGTAANENYGYTF
TRBV7-9	-	TRBJ1-1	11	TGTGCCAGCAGCTTACTACCAGAAGCTTTCTTT	CASSLLPEAFF
TRBV7-9	-	TRBJ2-5	15	TGTGCCAGCAGGGGGCAGCTGGACAGAAAAGAGACCCAGTACTTC	CASRGQLDRKETQYF
TRBV19	TRBD1	TRBJ1-1	13	TGTGCCAGTGGTCGAACAGGGGGCACTGAAGCTTTCTTT	CASGRTGGTEAFF
TRBV7-8	-	TRBJ2-1	15	TGTGCCAGCAGCATAACCAGGATATTAAGGAATGAGCAGTTCTTC	CASSITRILRNEQFF
TRBV5-6	-	TRBJ2-7	12	TGTGCCAGCAGCCCCCTGAGTGGCGAGCAGTACTTC	CASSPLSGEQYF
TRBV11-1	TRBD2	TRBJ2-2	19	TGTGCCAGCAGCTTTCGACGGACTAGCGGGAGGGGGAGCACCGGGGAGCTGTTTTTT	CASSFRRTSGRGSTGELFF
TRBV7-8	-	TRBJ1-1	15	TGTGCCAGCAGCCCTCCGGGACTGATGAACACTGAAGCTTTCTTT	CASSPPGLMNTEAFF
TRBV11-2	TRBD2	TRBJ2-5	15	TGTGCCAGCAGCAATCCCGGGACTAGCGTGGAGACCCAGTACTTC	CASSNPGTSVETQYF
TRBV10-1	-	TRBJ2-7	14	TGCGCCAGCTCTTCCTCCAGATCTTCGTACGAGCAGTACTTC	CASSSSRSSYEQYF
TRBV6-6	-	TRBJ2-7	14	TGTGCCAGCAGTCGGGACACCAGCTCCTACGAGCAGTACTTC	CASSRDTSSYEQYF
TRBV5-1	TRBD2	TRBJ2-5	13	TGCGCCAGCAGCCCGGGACTAGCGAGTGAGCAGTACTTC	CASSPGLASEQYF
TRBV2	TRBD1	TRBJ1-2	14	TGTGCCAGCAGGGCCATTGACAGGGTGGATGGCTACACCTTC	CASRAIDRVDGYTF
TRBV12-5	TRBD2	TRBJ2-2	22	TGTGCTAGTGGGGTGACAGGGAGGGGACTAGCGGGAGATAGAATACGCACCGGGGAGCTGTTTTTT	CASGVTGRGLAGDRIRTGELFF
TRBV6-6	TRBD2	TRBJ2-7	16	TGTGCCAGCAGTCACAGCGGGACTAGCGGATCCTACGAGCAGTACTTC	CASSHSGTSGSYEQYF
TRBV27	TRBD1	TRBJ1-5	18	TGTGCCAGCAGTCCCGGACAGGGAAGTAGGTATAGCAATCAGCCCCAGCATTTT	CASSPGQGSRYSNQPQHF
TRBV7-2	-	TRBJ2-3	12	TGTGCCAGCAGCTTAGAGCCAGATACGCAGTATTTT	CASSLEPDTQYF
TRBV18	-	TRBJ1-2	12	TGTGCCAGCTCAGAGGGAGACTATGGCTACACCTTC	CASSEGDYGYTF
TRBV5-4	TRBD2	TRBJ2-3	15	TGTGCCAGCAGCCCTAGTAGCGGGAGATCGGATACGCAGTATTTT	CASSPSSGRSDTQYF
TRBV5-4	TRBD2	TRBJ2-7	15	TGTGCCAGCAGACCCGGACTAGCGGACTACTACGAGCAGTACTTC	CASRPGLADYYEQYF
TRBV5-1	TRBD1	TRBJ2-1	15	TGCGCCAGCAGCTTAGCCCAGGGGGCAGGCAATGAGCAGTTCTTC	CASSLAQGAGNEQFF
TRBV10-2	-	TRBJ1-3	15	TGCGCCAGCAGTGAAACCGGAGGGTCAGGAAACACCATATATTTT	CASSETGGSGNTIYF
TRBV28	-	TRBJ1-1	18	TGTGCCAGCAGCCCCACGGGACACGAAATATTCGGGGACACTGAAGCTTTCTTT	CASSPTGHEIFGDTEAFF